This T cell receptor (beta chain) derives from a study of T cells after yellow fever vaccination. General observations from the study: The presence of abundant clonotypes contaminating from the bulk population was possible in FACS-sorted repertoires. Among all clonotypes, a small share was observed in both CD4 and CD8 compartments.

This clonotype was picked up many times. Its antigen remains unidentified. 5'RACE template switching produced TCR cDNA carrying a universal primer site and UMIs. Via MiXCR, TCRdb re-called the 5' RACE reads, giving one row per CDR3 protein. The sample carries about 240,000 distinct CDR3 sequences, 6.9% recorded once. The CDR3 totals 13 residues. Germline lookup yields CDR1 SGHTA and CDR2 FQGNSA. The germline V and J ends were trimmed by 1 base and 6 bases, with 9 bases remaining between them. The chain links TRBV7-2 to TRBJ1-1, with D perhaps TRBD1 (6 bases). The sample here was CD4+ T cells sorted from PBMCs, taken 15 days after the yellow fever booster vaccination. The TCR originated in a man aged 25 to 45 who received the YFV17D yellow fever vaccine. The CDR3 loop is CASSLDRAAEAFF. CDR3 DNA sequence: TGTGCCAGCAGCTTAGACAGGGCGGCTGAAGCTTTCTTT.